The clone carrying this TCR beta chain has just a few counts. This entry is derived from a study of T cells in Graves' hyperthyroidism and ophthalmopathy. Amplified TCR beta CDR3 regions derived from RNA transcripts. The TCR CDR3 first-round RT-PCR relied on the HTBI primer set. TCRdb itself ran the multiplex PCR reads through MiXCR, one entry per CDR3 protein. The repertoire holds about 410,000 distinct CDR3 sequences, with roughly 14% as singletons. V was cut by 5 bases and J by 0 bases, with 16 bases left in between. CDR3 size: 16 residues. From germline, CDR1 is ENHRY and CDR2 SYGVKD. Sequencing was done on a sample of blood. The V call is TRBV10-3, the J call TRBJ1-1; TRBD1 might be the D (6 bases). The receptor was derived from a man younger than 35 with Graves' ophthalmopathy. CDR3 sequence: CAISSASTGMNTEAFF. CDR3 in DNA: TGTGCCATCAGTAGCGCCTCGACAGGTATGAACACTGAAGCTTTCTTT.